This TCR beta chain emerged from a study of blood T cell repertoires in COVID-19. Study details: Samples representing acute and convalescent COVID-19 were sourced from the United States, Italy and Spain. T cells, B-cell-depleted T cells, or PBMCs provided the cDNA or gDNA that served as material.

Germline assignment: CDR1 MGHDK and CDR2 SYGVNS. With 6 bases removed from V and 6 bases from J, the gap between germline ends came to 14 bases. The CDR3 consists of 13 residues. The method was immunoSEQ multiplex PCR; TCRdb's version includes in-frame clones alone and lacks a portion of them. The profile covers about 160,000 clones, with approximately 87% appearing a single time and more than 3% taken by the ten largest. This clone was counted between two and nine times. The clonotype was recovered from a woman in her 70s with acute or convalescent COVID-19. This chain connects TRBV25-1 to TRBJ1-1; D unresolved. The sequencing input was peripheral blood. The CDR3 bases are TGTGCCAGCAGCGGGGTGGGTCTTGCTGAAGCTTTCTTT. This codes for CASSGVGLAEAFF. Complete variable domain (other parts from reference TRBV25-1 and TRBJ1-1): EADIYQTPRYLVIGTGKKITLECSQTMGHDKMYWYQQDPGMELHLIHYSYGVNSTEKGDLSSESTVSRIRTEHFPLTLESARPSHTSQYLCASSGVGLAEAFFGQGTRLTVV.